The TCR beta chain under discussion was sequenced for a study of human T cells and chemical hapten exposure. This clonotype was counted many times. Its target is unknown. The V and J ends lost 6 bases and 1 base, in that order; junction bases with no gene match: 3. The CDR3 is 13 residues long. Germline assignment: CDR1 SNHLY and CDR2 FYNNEI. Using its own MiXCR run on the RACE reads, TCRdb lists one record per CDR3 protein. The sample shows fewer than 100,000 distinct CDR3 sequences, around 9.3% of them seen only once. Sample time point: healthy volunteer bleed at 6 weeks. The authors extracted total RNA from unfractionated whole blood. Study results and caveats: With regard to DPC sensitization, TCRs above 1 in 1000 frequency did not change.

The receptor comes from a female donor in good health. Some clones in this sample may be carry-over from other donors' samples. Source material: whole blood. V is TRBV2 and J is TRBJ2-7, with 7 nucleotides matching TRBD1. CDR3 in DNA: TGTGCCAGCAGGGACAGGTCTTCCTACGAGCAGTACTTC. Translating gives CASRDRSSYEQYF.